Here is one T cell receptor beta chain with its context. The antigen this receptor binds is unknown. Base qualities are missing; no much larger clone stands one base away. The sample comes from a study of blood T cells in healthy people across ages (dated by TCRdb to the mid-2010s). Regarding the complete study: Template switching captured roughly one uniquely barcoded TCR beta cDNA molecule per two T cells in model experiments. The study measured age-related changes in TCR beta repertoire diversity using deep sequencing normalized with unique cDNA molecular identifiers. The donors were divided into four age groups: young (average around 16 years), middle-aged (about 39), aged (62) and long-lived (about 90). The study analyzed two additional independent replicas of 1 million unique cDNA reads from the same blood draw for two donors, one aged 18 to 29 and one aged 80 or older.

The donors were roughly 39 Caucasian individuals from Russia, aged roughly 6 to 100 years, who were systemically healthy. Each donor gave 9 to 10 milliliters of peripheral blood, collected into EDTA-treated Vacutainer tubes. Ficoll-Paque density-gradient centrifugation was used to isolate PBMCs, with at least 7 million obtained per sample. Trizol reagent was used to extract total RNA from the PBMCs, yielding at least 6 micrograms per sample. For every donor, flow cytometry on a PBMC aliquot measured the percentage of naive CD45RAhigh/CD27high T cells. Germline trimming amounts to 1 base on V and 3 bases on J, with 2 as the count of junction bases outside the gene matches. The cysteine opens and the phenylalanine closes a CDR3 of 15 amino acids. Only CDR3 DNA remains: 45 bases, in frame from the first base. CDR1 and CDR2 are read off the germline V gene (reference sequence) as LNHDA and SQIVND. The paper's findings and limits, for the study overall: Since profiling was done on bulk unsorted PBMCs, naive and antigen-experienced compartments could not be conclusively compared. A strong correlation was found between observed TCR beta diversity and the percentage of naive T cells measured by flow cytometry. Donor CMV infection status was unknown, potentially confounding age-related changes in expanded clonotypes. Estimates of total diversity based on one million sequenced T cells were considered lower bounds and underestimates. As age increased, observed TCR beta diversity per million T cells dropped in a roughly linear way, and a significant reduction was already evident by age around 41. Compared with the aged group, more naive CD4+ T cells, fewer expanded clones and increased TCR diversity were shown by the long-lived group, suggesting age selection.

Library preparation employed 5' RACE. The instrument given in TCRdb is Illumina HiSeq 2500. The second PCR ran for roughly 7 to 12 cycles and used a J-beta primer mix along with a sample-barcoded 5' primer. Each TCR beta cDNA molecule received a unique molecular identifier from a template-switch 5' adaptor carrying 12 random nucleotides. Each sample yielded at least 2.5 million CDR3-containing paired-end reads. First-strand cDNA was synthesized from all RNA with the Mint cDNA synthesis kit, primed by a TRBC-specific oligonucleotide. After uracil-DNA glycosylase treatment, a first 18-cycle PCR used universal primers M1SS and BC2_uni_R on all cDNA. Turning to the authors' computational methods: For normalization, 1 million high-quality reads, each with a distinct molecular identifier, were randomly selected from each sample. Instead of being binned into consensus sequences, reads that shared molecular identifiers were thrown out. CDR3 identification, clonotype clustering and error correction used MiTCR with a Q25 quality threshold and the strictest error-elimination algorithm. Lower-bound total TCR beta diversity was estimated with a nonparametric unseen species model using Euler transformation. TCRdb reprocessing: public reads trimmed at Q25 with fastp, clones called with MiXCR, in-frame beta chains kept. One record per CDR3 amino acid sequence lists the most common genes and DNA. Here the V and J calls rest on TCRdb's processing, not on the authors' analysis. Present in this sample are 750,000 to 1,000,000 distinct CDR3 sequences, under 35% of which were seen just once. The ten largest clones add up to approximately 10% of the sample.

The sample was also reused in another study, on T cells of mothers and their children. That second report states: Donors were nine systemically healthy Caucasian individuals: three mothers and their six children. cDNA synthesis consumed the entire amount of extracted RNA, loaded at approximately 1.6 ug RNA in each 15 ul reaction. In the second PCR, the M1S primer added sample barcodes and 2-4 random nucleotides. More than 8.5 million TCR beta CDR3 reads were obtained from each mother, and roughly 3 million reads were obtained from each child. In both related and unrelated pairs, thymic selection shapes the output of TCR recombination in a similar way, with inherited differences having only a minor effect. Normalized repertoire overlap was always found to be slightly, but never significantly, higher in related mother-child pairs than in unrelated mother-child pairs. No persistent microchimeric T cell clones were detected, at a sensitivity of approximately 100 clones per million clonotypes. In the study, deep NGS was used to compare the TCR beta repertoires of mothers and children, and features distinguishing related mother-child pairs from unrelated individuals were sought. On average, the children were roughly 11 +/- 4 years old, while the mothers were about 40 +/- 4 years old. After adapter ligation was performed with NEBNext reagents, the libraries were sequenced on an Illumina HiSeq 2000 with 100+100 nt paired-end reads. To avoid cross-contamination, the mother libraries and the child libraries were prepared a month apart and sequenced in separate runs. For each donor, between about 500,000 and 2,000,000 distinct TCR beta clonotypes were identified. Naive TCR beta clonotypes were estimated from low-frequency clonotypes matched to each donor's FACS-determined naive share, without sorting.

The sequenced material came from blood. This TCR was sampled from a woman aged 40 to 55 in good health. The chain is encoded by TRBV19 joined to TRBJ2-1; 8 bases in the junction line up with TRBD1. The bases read TGTGCCAGTAGTATAGCCAGGGGGCACTACAATGAGCAGTTCTTC. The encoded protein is CASSIARGHYNEQFF. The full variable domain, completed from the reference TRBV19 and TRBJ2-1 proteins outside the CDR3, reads DGGITQSPKYLFRKEGQNVTLSCEQNLNHDAMYWYRQDPGQGLRLIYYSQIVNDFQKGDIAEGYSVSREKKESFPLTVTSAQKNPTAFYLCASSIARGHYNEQFFGPGTRLTVL.